This is a list of T cell receptor beta chains from one sample in a study of blood T cell repertoires in COVID-19. TCRdb keeps only in-frame clones here, not all; method: immunoSEQ multiplex PCR. The sample shows over 200,000 clones, almost 85% of them seen only once. The sequenced sample consisted of PBMCs or T cells enriched from blood (not recorded which). These receptors were obtained from a man aged 40-49 years who had recovered from COVID-19. CDR3s include the opening cysteine and the closing phenylalanine or tryptophan. D genes are given only for firm matches.

J gene	V gene	D gene	CDR3 protein
TRBJ2-2	TRBV29-1	.	CSVVMNTGELFF
TRBJ2-7	TRBV28	TRBD2	CASSFYRTSSYEQYF
TRBJ2-7	TRBV28	.	CASKENGFYSYEQYF
TRBJ1-3	TRBV6-5	.	CASRETVSGNTIYF
TRBJ2-7	TRBV9	TRBD1	CASSVGPTGGWDEQYF
TRBJ1-5	TRBV4-1	.	CASSQEIVGHGQHQHF
TRBJ2-5	TRBV28	TRBD1	CASSGGQGGGLTQYF
TRBJ2-7	TRBV5-1	TRBD1	CASSLARDRGDEQYF
TRBJ1-6	TRBV2	TRBD1	CASRPTRTGGYNSPLHF
TRBJ1-2	TRBV5-1	TRBD1	CASSFTGGSGYGYTF
TRBJ2-1	TRBV1	.	CTSSQDGRVNEQFF
TRBJ1-1	TRBV2	TRBD1	CASSEQGVNTEAFF
TRBJ2-6	TRBV5-8	TRBD1	CASSPPLGQGRSGANVLTF
TRBJ1-4	TRBV7-2	.	CASSLGGASEKLFF
TRBJ1-5	TRBV7-2	.	CASSLSGGGEPQHF
TRBJ2-3	TRBV14	TRBD1	CASSRDRGFTDTQYF
TRBJ1-2	TRBV28	.	CASNRGTPNYGYTF
TRBJ1-6	TRBV11-2	TRBD1	CASSYGQGASSYNSPLHF